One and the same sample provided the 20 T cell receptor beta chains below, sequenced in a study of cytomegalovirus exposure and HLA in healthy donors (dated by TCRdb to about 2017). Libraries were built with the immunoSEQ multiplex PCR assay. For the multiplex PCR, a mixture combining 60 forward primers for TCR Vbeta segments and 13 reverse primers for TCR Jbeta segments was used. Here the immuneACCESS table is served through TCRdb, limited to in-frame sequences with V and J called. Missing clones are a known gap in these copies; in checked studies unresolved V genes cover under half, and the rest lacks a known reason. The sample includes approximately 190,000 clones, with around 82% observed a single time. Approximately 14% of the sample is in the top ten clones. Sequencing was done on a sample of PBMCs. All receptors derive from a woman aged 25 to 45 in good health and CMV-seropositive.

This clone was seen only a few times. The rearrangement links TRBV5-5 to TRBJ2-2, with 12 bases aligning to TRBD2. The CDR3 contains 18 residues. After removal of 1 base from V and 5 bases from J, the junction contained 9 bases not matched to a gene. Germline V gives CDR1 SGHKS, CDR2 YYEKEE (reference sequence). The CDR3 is CASSLLASGGAATGELFF. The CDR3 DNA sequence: TGTGCCAGCAGCTTGTTGGCTAGCGGGGGGGCAGCTACCGGGGAGCTGTTTTTT.

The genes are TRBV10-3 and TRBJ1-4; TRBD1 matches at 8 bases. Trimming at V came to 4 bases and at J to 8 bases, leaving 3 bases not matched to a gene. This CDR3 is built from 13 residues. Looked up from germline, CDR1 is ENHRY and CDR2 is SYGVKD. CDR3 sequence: CAISVQGGEKLFF. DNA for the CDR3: TGTGCCATCAGTGTACAGGGGGGAGAAAAACTGTTTTTT.

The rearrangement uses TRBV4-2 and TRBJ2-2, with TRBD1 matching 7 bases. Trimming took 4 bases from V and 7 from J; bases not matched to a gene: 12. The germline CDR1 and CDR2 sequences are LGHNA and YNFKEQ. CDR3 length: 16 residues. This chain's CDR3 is CASSPYDRAGSGELFF. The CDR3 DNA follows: TGTGCCAGCAGCCCGTACGACAGGGCGGGCAGCGGGGAGCTGTTTTTT.

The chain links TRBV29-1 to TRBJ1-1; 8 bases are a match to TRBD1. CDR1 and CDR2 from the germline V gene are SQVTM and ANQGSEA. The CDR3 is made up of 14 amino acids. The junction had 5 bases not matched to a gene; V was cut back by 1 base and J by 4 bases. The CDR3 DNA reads TGCAGCGTTGAAGGTCAGACAGGGGTCACTGAAGCTTTCTTT. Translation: CSVEGQTGVTEAFF.

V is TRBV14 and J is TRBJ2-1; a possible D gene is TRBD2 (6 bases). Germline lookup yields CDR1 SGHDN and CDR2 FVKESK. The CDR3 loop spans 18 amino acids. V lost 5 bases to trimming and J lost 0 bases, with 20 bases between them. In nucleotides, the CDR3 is TGTGCCAGCAGCTCTCCAATGTTGGTGGGAGGCTCCTACAATGAGCAGTTCTTC. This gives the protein CASSSPMLVGGSYNEQFF.

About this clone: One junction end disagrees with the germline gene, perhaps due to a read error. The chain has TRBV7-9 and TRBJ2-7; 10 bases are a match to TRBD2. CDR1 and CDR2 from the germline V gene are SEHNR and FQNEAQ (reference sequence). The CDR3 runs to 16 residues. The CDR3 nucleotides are TGTGCCAGCAGCACATACGGACTAGCGGAGACCTACGGGCAGTACTTC. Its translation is CASSTYGLAETYGQYF.

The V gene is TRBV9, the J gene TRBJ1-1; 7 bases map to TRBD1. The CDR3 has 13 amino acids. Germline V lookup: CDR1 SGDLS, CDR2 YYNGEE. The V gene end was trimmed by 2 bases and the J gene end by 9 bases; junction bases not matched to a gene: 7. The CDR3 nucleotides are TGTGCCAGCAGCGTCGACAGGGACGGGAAAGCTTTCTTT. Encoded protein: CASSVDRDGKAFF.

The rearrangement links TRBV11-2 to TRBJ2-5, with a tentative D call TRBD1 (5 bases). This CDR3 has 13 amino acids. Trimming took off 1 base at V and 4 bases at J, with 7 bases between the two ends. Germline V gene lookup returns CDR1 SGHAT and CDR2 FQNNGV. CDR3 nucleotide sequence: TGTGCCAGCAGCTTAGCAGGGTTAGAGACCCAGTACTTC. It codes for CASSLAGLETQYF. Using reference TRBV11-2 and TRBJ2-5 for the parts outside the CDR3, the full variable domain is EAGVAQSPRYKIIEKRQSVAFWCNPISGHATLYWYQQILGQGPKLLIQFQNNGVVDDSQLPKDRFSAERLKGVDSTLKIQPAKLEDSAVYLCASSLAGLETQYFGPGTRLLVL.

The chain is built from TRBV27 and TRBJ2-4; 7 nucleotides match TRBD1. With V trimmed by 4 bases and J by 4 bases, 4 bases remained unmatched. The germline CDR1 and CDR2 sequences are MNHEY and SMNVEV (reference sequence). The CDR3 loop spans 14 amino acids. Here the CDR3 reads CASSSRDSKNIQYF. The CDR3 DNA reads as TGTGCCAGCAGTTCCCGGGACAGTAAAAACATTCAGTACTTC.

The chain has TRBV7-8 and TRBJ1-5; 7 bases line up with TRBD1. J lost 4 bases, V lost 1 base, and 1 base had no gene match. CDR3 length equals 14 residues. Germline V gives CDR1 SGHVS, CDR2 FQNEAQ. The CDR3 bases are TGTGCCAGCAGCTTAGGCAGGGGGAATCAGCCCCAGCATTTT. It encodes CASSLGRGNQPQHF.

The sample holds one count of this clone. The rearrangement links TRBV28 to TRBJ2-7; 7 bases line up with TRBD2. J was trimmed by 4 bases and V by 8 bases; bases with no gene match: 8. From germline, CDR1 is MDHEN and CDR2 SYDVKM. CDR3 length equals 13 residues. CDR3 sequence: CASQSGNLYEQYF. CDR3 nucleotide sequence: TGTGCCAGCCAGAGCGGGAATCTGTACGAGCAGTACTTC.

The CDR3 DNA is TGTGCCAGCAGCGTAGCGGGGGATACGCAGTATTTT. Translated, it gives CASSVAGDTQYF. The genes are TRBV9 and TRBJ2-3; TRBD2 might be the D (5 bases). The germline V gene has CDR1 SGDLS and CDR2 YYNGEE. This CDR3 is built from 12 residues. V was cut by 0 bases and J by 6 bases, with 5 bases left in between.

The CDR3 DNA reads as TGTGCCAGCAGTTTATATTCGGGGGGGAGGACTGAAGCTTTCTTT. Protein product: CASSLYSGGRTEAFF. The chain carries TRBV28 and TRBJ1-1; D may be TRBD1 (5 bases). Germline V gene sequence: CDR1 MDHEN, CDR2 SYDVKM. Trimming cost V 1 base and J 5 bases, with 14 bases left between them. The CDR3 loop spans 15 amino acids.

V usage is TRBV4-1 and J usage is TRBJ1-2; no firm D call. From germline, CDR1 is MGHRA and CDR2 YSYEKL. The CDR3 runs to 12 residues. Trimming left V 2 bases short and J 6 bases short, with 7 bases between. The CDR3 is CASSQSEHGYTF. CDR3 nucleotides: TGCGCCAGCAGCCAAAGCGAGCATGGCTACACCTTC.

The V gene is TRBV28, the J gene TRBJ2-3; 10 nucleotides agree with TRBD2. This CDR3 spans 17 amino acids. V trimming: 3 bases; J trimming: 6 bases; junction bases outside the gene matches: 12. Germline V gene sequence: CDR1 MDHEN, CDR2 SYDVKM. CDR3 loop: CASSFGWASGSVDTQYF. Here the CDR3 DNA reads TGTGCCAGCAGTTTCGGTTGGGCTAGCGGGAGTGTGGATACGCAGTATTTT.

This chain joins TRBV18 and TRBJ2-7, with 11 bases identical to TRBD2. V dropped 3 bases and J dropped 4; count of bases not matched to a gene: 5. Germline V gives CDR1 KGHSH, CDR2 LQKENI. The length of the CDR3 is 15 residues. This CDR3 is CASSPATSGGYEQYF. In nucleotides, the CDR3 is TGTGCCAGCTCACCTGCCACTAGCGGGGGATACGAGCAGTACTTC. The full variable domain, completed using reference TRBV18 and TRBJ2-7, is NAGVMQNPRHLVRRRGQEARLRCSPMKGHSHVYWYRQLPEEGLKFMVYLQKENIIDESGMPKERFSAEFPKEGPSILRIQQVVRGDSAAYFCASSPATSGGYEQYFGPGTRLTVT.

CDR3 region: CASGKQGYYEQYF. CDR3 DNA: TGTGCCAGCGGGAAACAGGGATACTACGAGCAGTACTTC. This chain joins TRBV27 and TRBJ2-7, with D maybe TRBD1 (6 bases). Germline-derived CDR1 and CDR2 are MNHEY and SMNVEV (reference sequence). The CDR3 extends over 13 amino acids. The V end was cut by 8 bases, the J end by 3 bases, with 14 bases between.

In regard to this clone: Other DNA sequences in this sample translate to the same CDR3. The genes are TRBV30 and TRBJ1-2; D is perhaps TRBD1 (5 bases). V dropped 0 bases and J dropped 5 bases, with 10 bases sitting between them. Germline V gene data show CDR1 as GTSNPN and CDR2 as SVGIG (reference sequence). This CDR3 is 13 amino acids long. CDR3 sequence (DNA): TGTGCCTGGAGTGTGGGCGGGGGGTATGGCTACACCTTC. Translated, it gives CAWSVGGGYGYTF.

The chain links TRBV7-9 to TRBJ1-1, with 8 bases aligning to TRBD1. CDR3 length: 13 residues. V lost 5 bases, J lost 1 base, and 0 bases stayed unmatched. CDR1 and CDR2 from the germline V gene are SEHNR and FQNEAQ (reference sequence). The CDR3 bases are TGTGCCAGCAGCACAGGGGGGAACACTGAAGCTTTCTTT. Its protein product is CASSTGGNTEAFF.

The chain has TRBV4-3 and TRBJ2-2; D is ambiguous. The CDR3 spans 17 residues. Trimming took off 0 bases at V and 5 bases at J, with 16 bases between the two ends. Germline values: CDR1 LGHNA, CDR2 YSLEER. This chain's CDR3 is CASSQDITSPRTGELFF. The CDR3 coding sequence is TGCGCCAGCAGCCAAGATATCACCTCCCCTAGAACCGGGGAGCTGTTTTTT.